This T cell receptor (beta chain) originates from a study of blood T cell repertoires in COVID-19. Study as a whole: COVID-19 samples from acute and convalescent phases originated in the United States, Italy and Spain. Sample material is recorded as cDNA or gDNA derived from T cells, B-cell-depleted T cells, or PBMCs.

V shed 8 bases, J shed 2 bases, and the junction held 10 bases outside the gene matches. The CDR3 contains 15 residues. Germline V CDR1 and CDR2: LNHDA, SQIVND (reference sequence). Source study methods: Quantification of nucleated cells was approximated via reference gene primer amplification. This table comes from immunoSEQ multiplex PCR, and its TCRdb copy is limited to in-frame clones, with some not included. Clonal size and the V and J genes are those of that table, whereas D and trimming came from the DNA. Among about 250,000 clones listed, roughly four fifths were seen once. The TCR was taken from a woman in her seventies with acute or convalescent COVID-19. Sequences were obtained from peripheral blood. The chain combines TRBV19 with TRBJ2-5, with 8 bases fitting TRBD2. The CDR3 DNA reads as TGTGCCAGTCAATTGGGCGGGGGGCCTCAAGAGACCCAGTACTTC. Translated, it gives CASQLGGGPQETQYF.